This T cell receptor beta chain is drawn from a study of blood T cell repertoires in COVID-19. V gave up 7 bases and J gave up 4 bases; unmatched junction bases: 4. The CDR3 loop spans 13 amino acids. The germline V gene encodes CDR1 MNHEY and CDR2 SVGAGI. Only in-frame clones appear in the TCRdb table, and some are missing; sequencing was by immunoSEQ multiplex PCR. The sample holds approximately 97,000 clones; about 90% are singletons and the top ten take approximately 2%. Material for sequencing was peripheral blood. The chain joins TRBV6-5 to TRBJ1-2; 9 bases agree with TRBD1. This TCR came from a man between 45 and 60 years old with active COVID-19. Here the CDR3 reads CASNRDRVYGYTF. The DNA for the CDR3 is TGTGCCAGCAATAGGGACAGGGTCTATGGCTACACCTTC.